A selection of T cell receptor beta chains follows, all from one sample in a study of blood T cells in healthy people across ages. TCRdb processed the 5' RACE reads anew with MiXCR; each CDR3 protein has one entry. The sample consists of some 1,500,000 distinct CDR3 sequences, 35% to 45% of them appearing once. Sequenced: blood. The receptors come from a woman aged 18-35 years in good health. CDR3s leave out the opening cysteine and the closing phenylalanine or tryptophan. The order of the fields is J gene, clone size, V gene, CDR3 length, CDR3 protein. Part of the rows lack a size; the others show once, few, many or a class for expanded clones.

j_gene: TRBJ2-7; abundance: -; v_gene: TRBV2; len: 13; CDR3aa: ASSEGRAASYEQY
j_gene: TRBJ1-6; abundance: -; v_gene: TRBV4-3; len: 13; CDR3aa: ASSQEWGSNSPLH
j_gene: -; abundance: few; v_gene: TRBV4-1; len: 14; CDR3aa: ASSQINILAYDEQY
j_gene: TRBJ1-2; abundance: once; v_gene: TRBV4-3; len: 19; CDR3aa: ASSQDLGLVRLISSNYGYT
j_gene: TRBJ1-6; abundance: few; v_gene: TRBV6-5; len: 13; CDR3aa: ASSYSSVEASPLH
j_gene: TRBJ2-1; abundance: few; v_gene: TRBV10-3; len: 14; CDR3aa: AISGQTGGPYNEQF
j_gene: TRBJ1-5; abundance: -; v_gene: TRBV4-1; len: 13; CDR3aa: ASSIGRGSNQPQH
j_gene: TRBJ1-1; abundance: -; v_gene: TRBV19; len: 10; CDR3aa: ASSISVTEAF
j_gene: TRBJ2-7; abundance: -; v_gene: TRBV16; len: 13; CDR3aa: ASSQSSSSSYEQY
j_gene: TRBJ2-1; abundance: -; v_gene: TRBV4-2; len: 13; CDR3aa: ASSQGLALSVEQF
j_gene: TRBJ2-7; abundance: -; v_gene: TRBV27; len: 12; CDR3aa: ASSLRGTAYEQY
j_gene: TRBJ2-3; abundance: few; v_gene: TRBV20-1; len: 12; CDR3aa: SARRQAGTDTQY
j_gene: -; abundance: few; v_gene: TRBV2; len: 11; CDR3aa: ASSVTDTYEQY
j_gene: TRBJ2-5; abundance: -; v_gene: TRBV10-3; len: 12; CDR3aa: AISAGSRQETQY
j_gene: TRBJ2-5; abundance: -; v_gene: TRBV29-1; len: 13; CDR3aa: SADPRGRAQETQY
j_gene: TRBJ2-5; abundance: -; v_gene: TRBV20-1; len: 14; CDR3aa: SARAQGGVLQETQY
j_gene: TRBJ1-1; abundance: -; v_gene: TRBV20-1; len: 9; CDR3aa: SARDFQGSF
j_gene: TRBJ1-2; abundance: -; v_gene: TRBV4-3; len: 13; CDR3aa: ASSQDGTPHYGYT
j_gene: -; abundance: -; v_gene: TRBV10-3; len: 13; CDR3aa: AISDSGGVYNEQY
j_gene: TRBJ2-1; abundance: -; v_gene: TRBV9; len: 13; CDR3aa: ASSVGSGATNEQF